The 24 T cell receptor beta chains below were found in one sample sequenced in a study of T-cell reconstitution after alpha-beta-depleted transplantation in children. Unique molecular identifiers were incorporated into the prepared TCRbeta library. TCRdb re-analysed the PCR reads in MiXCR, keeping a single row per CDR3 protein. Counted here are approximately 640,000 distinct CDR3 sequences, around 16% occurring once; the ten biggest clones make up approximately 1%. Sequenced here: PBMCs from the stem cell graft donor, sampled from the stem cell graft. The receptors were sampled from a human donor who donated a stem cell graft to a child with acute myeloid leukemia.

This clonotype has at least ten counts. This rearrangement joins TRBV6-1 to TRBJ1-3; 9 nucleotides agree with TRBD1. The CDR3 loop spans 14 amino acids. V gave up 4 bases and J gave up 5 bases; unmatched junction bases: 3. Germline values: CDR1 MNHNS, CDR2 SASEGT. The CDR3 is CASSATGGRNTIYF. CDR3 in DNA: TGTGCCAGCAGTGCCACAGGGGGCCGAAACACCATATATTTT.

This clonotype has more than one count but fewer than ten. The gene calls are TRBV12-3 or TRBV12-4 and TRBJ1-5; D is possibly TRBD1 (6 bases). The germline V and J ends were trimmed by 6 bases and 2 bases, with 20 bases remaining between them. This CDR3 is 17 amino acids long. For the CDR3, the DNA is TGTGCCAGCAGCTCCCTGGGGGGGGGCGCAGGCAATCAGCCCCAGCATTTT. This translates into CASSSLGGGAGNQPQHF.

The chain couples TRBV20-1 to TRBJ1-5, with 9 bases identical to TRBD1. Germline V gene data show CDR1 as DFQATT and CDR2 as SNEGSKA (reference sequence). Germline trimming cut 5 bases from V and 7 bases from J; bases unmatched to any gene: 9. This CDR3 has 14 residues. CDR3 region: CSASGTGTGQPQHF. CDR3 coding DNA: TGCAGTGCTTCCGGGACAGGGACTGGCCAGCCCCAGCATTTT.

About this clonotype itself: A read error is possible here, since a much larger clone lies one base away. The genes are TRBV20-1 and TRBJ2-5; 12 positions agree with TRBD2. In germline, CDR1 is DFQATT, CDR2 SNEGSKA (reference sequence). The CDR3 has 16 residues. CDR3 sequence reads: CCALPTSGGLQETQYF. The DNA of the CDR3 is TGCTGTGCCCTGCCGACTAGCGGGGGCCTCCAAGAGACCCAGTACTTC.

Comment on this clonotype: A read error may explain this, as a much larger clone is one base away. The V gene is TRBV20-1, the J gene TRBJ1-5; weak D call: TRBD1 (5 bases). Germline V gene sequence: CDR1 DFQATT, CDR2 SNEGSKA (reference sequence). The CDR3 is 14 residues long. The germline V and J ends were trimmed by 3 bases and 3 bases, with 12 bases remaining between them. The CDR3 loop reads CSASTGAPNQPQHF. The CDR3 region has the DNA TGCAGTGCTAGTACCGGGGCCCCCAATCAGCCCCAGCATTTT.

This clonotype came up many times. The chain combines TRBV7-9 with TRBJ2-6; D uncertain. There are 13 residues in the CDR3. With 3 bases removed from V and 4 bases from J, the gap between germline ends came to 4 bases. CDR1 and CDR2 (germline): SEHNR, FQNEAQ (reference sequence). The CDR3 reads CASSFPGANVLTF. CDR3 bases: TGTGCCAGCAGCTTTCCCGGGGCCAACGTCCTGACTTTC.

J is TRBJ1-4 and V is TRBV11-1; D unresolved. Germline V lookup: CDR1 SGHAT, CDR2 FQDESV (reference sequence). The length of the CDR3 is 15 residues. V lost 2 bases and J 8 bases, leaving 15 bases between the germline ends. The CDR3: CASSLPERVREKLFF. The CDR3 DNA reads TGTGCCAGCAGCTTACCCGAGCGAGTCCGGGAAAAACTGTTTTTT.

Ten or more counts support this clonotype. The rearrangement links TRBV4-2 to TRBJ2-3; D may be TRBD2 (6 bases). Deletions cut 3 bases from V and 0 bases from J, with 16 bases between. Per the germline V gene, CDR1 is LGHNA and CDR2 is YNFKEQ. This CDR3 has 17 amino acids. The CDR3 loop reads CASSQFLARPSTDTQYF. CDR3 sequence (DNA): TGTGCCAGCAGCCAGTTCCTAGCGAGGCCTAGCACAGATACGCAGTATTTT.

This clonotype was recorded many times. The chain links TRBV20-1 to TRBJ2-1; no definite D call. Germline V gene lookup returns CDR1 DFQATT and CDR2 SNEGSKA (reference sequence). This CDR3 comprises 18 residues. Trimming took off 0 bases at V and 1 base at J, with 19 bases between the two ends. The CDR3 DNA sequence: TGCAGTGCTAGAGATCACTATCGGCAAGAGATTTCCTACAATGAGCAGTTCTTC. Translating gives CSARDHYRQEISYNEQFF.

This clonotype was recorded many times. The chain uses TRBV29-1 and TRBJ2-5; D perhaps matches TRBD2 (5 bases). CDR3 length equals 15 residues. Germline V CDR1 and CDR2: SQVTM, ANQGSEA. The V end lost 6 bases, the J end lost 3 bases, and 20 bases lay between the germline ends. Here the CDR3 reads CSVVPSGLGKETQYF. CDR3 coding DNA: TGCAGCGTAGTCCCCTCCGGACTCGGAAAAGAGACCCAGTACTTC.

The genes are TRBV20-1 and TRBJ2-7; 9 nucleotides line up with TRBD1. The trim removed 5 bases at V and 6 bases at J, leaving 11 bases unmatched. The germline CDR1 and CDR2 sequences are DFQATT and SNEGSKA (reference sequence). The CDR3 has 14 residues. In DNA, the CDR3 is TGCAGTGCTCCCCGACCGGGACAGGGTGGCGAGCAGTACGTC. It is translated as CSAPRPGQGGEQYV.

This clonotype was observed at least ten times. The J gene is TRBJ2-3, the V gene TRBV20-1; no definite D call. The germline V gene has CDR1 DFQATT and CDR2 SNEGSKA (reference sequence). Trimming removed 6 bases at V and 6 bases at J, with 7 bases between. CDR3 length: 10 amino acids. In DNA form, the CDR3 reads TGCAGTGCAGAGTGGGATACGCAGTATTTT. Translated: CSAEWDTQYF.

V usage is TRBV21-1 and J usage is TRBJ2-2; the table's D call of TRBD1 was not tested on the DNA. TRBV21-1 is assigned pseudogene status. The length of the CDR3 is 15 residues. CDR3 DNA: TGTGCCAGCAGCAAACGGGCAGGGGTCACCGGGGAGCTGTTTTTT. Its protein product is CASSKRAGVTGELFF.

The chain carries TRBV7-8 and TRBJ2-5; no clear D gene. Trimming took off 8 bases at V and 7 bases at J, with 14 bases between the two ends. Germline CDR1 is SGHVS and CDR2 is FQNEAQ. The CDR3 runs to 12 residues. CDR3 in DNA: TGTGCCAGCCCCGAGCCTGTGGGGACCCAGTACTTC. Its translation is CASPEPVGTQYF.

This clonotype was picked up a small number of times. This chain uses TRBV20-1 with TRBJ1-5; TRBD1 might be the D (6 bases). Germline V gene sequence: CDR1 DFQATT, CDR2 SNEGSKA (reference sequence). Trimming removed 6 bases from V and 0 bases from J, with 15 bases in between. This CDR3 comprises 15 residues. The CDR3 DNA sequence: TGCAGTGCCCAAACCGACAGGACTAGCAATCAGCCCCAGCATTTT. Translation gives CSAQTDRTSNQPQHF.

This clonotype was counted ten times or more. The chain couples TRBV6-4 to TRBJ2-3; tentatively, D is TRBD1 (6 bases). CDR1 MRHNA and CDR2 SNTAGT come from the germline V gene. CDR3 size: 13 residues. V shed 4 bases and J shed 2 bases, with 7 bases lying between them. In nucleotides, the CDR3 is TGTGCCAGCAGTGGGACAGACACAGATACGCAGTATTTT. Its protein is CASSGTDTDTQYF.

This clonotype was seen many times. The chain is built from TRBV7-2 and TRBJ1-5, with D uncertain. Trimming removed 4 bases at V and 4 bases at J, with 11 bases between. CDR3 length: 14 residues. The germline CDR1 and CDR2 sequences are SGHTA and FQGNSA. CDR3 in DNA: TGTGCCAGCAGCTCCCGTGACGGGAATCAGCCCCAGCATTTT. It codes for CASSSRDGNQPQHF. The full variable domain, completed using reference TRBV7-2 and TRBJ1-5, is GAGVSQSPSNKVTEKGKDVELRCDPISGHTALYWYRQSLGQGLEFLIYFQGNSAPDKSGLPSDRFSAERTGGSVSTLTIQRTQQEDSAVYLCASSSRDGNQPQHFGDGTRLSIL.

V gene TRBV5-1 combines with J gene TRBJ2-3; either TRBD1 or TRBD2 may fit D (6 bases each). Trimming removed 0 bases from V and 8 bases from J, with 13 bases in between. The CDR3 runs to 14 residues. Per the germline V gene, CDR1 is SGHRS and CDR2 is YFSETQ. CDR3 bases: TGCGCCAGCAGCTTGGCAGGGGAGCGGGCTACGCAGTATTTT. Its protein is CASSLAGERATQYF.

This clonotype was found a few times. The rearrangement links TRBV9 to TRBJ1-4; no reliable D call. The ends were cut back, 0 bases at V and 0 bases at J, with 12 bases in the middle. Germline values: CDR1 SGDLS, CDR2 YYNGEE. The CDR3 has 17 amino acids. CDR3 coding DNA: TGTGCCAGCAGCGTAGAGGCACAGACTGCAACTAATGAAAAACTGTTTTTT. Translation: CASSVEAQTATNEKLFF.

The chain combines TRBV20-1 with TRBJ2-7, with D perhaps matching TRBD1 (5 bases). Germline CDR1 reads DFQATT; CDR2 reads SNEGSKA (reference sequence). V lost 3 bases to trimming and J lost 2 bases, with 14 bases between them. The CDR3 spans 14 residues. CDR3 DNA sequence: TGCAGTGCTAGGGATTGGCAGGGTGCCTACGAGCAGTACTTC. It yields the protein CSARDWQGAYEQYF.

This clonotype was picked up many times. The chain is built from TRBV6-1 and TRBJ1-1; D gene ambiguous. There are 13 residues in the CDR3. CDR1 is MNHNS and CDR2 is SASEGT in the germline V gene. The CDR3 region is CGTGDTDNTEAFF. The CDR3, as DNA: TGTGGGACGGGCGACACGGACAACACTGAAGCTTTCTTT.

This clonotype was counted between two and nine times. J is TRBJ2-1 and V is TRBV5-1; D is unresolved. CDR3 length: 15 residues. Between the trimmed V and J ends, which lost 0 bases and 13 bases, there was a span of 20 bases. Looked up from germline, CDR1 is SGHRS and CDR2 is YFSETQ. CDR3 sequence reads: CASSLEAGADWIQFF. DNA for the CDR3: TGCGCCAGCAGCTTGGAAGCCGGAGCCGATTGGATTCAGTTCTTC.

The chain is built from TRBV5-1 and TRBJ1-2, with D uncertain. V shed 0 bases and J shed 5 bases, with 14 bases lying between them. In germline, CDR1 is SGHRS, CDR2 YFSETQ. The CDR3 is 15 amino acids. CDR3 sequence: CASSLDRSLRYGYTF. Written as DNA, the CDR3 is TGCGCCAGCAGCTTGGACCGGTCACTTCGGTATGGCTACACCTTC.

In this sample, this clonotype turned up many times. The genes are TRBV20-1 and TRBJ1-2; 8 bases fit TRBD1. The germline V gene has CDR1 DFQATT and CDR2 SNEGSKA (reference sequence). There are 15 residues in the CDR3. V lost 4 bases to trimming and J lost 4 bases; unmatched junction nucleotides: 11. The chain's CDR3 is CSATNDRGGAYGYTF. The CDR3 DNA sequence: TGCAGTGCTACAAACGACAGGGGAGGAGCCTATGGCTACACCTTC.